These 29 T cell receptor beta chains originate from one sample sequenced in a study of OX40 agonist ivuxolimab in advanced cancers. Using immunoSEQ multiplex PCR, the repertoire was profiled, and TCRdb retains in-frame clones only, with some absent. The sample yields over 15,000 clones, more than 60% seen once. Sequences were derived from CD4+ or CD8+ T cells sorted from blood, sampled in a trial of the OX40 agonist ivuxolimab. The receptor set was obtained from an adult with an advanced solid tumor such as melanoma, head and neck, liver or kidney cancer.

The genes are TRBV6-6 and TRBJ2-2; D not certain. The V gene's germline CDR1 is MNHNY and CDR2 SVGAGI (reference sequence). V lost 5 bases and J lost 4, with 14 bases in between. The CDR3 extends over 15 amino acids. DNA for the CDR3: TGTGCCAGCAGTCCCCTGACTGGCCTCACCGGGGAGCTGTTTTTT. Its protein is CASSPLTGLTGELFF.

CDR3 in DNA: TGTGCCAGCACTGACAACCGGAACACTGAAGCTTTCTTT. This codes for CASTDNRNTEAFF. This rearrangement joins TRBV11-2 to TRBJ1-1, with D unclear. The V end lost 7 bases, the J end lost 1 base, and 10 bases lay between the germline ends. The CDR3 has 13 residues. Germline V CDR1 and CDR2: SGHAT, FQNNGV.

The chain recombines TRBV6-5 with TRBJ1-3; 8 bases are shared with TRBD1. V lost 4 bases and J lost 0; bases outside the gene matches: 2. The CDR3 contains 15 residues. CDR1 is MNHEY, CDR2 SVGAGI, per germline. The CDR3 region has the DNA TGTGCCAGCAGTTTTACAGGGGGCTCTGGAAACACCATATATTTT. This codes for CASSFTGGSGNTIYF.

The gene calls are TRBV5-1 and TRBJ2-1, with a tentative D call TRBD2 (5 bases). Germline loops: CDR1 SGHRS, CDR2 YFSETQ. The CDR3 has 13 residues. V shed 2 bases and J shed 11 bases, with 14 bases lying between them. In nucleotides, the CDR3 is TGCGCCAGCAGCTTTAATAGCGCAGAGAAGCAGTTCTTC. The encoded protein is CASSFNSAEKQFF.

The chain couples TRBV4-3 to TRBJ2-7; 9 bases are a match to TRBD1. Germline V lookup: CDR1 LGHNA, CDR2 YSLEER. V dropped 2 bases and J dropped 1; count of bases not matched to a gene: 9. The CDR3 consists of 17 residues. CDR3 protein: CASSQTFEDRGSYEQYF. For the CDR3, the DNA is TGCGCCAGCAGCCAAACCTTCGAGGACAGGGGTTCCTACGAGCAGTACTTC.

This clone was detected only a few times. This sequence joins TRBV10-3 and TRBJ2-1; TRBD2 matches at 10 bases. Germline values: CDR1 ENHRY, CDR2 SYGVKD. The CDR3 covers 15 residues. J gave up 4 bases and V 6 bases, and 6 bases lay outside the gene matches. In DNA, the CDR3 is TGTGCCATCAGCAACGGACTAGCGGCATACAATGAGCAGTTCTTC. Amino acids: CAISNGLAAYNEQFF.

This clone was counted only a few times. The CDR3 DNA sequence: TGTGCCAGCAGTTTTGACCCTACGGGCGGAGGGAAGCCCAATGAGCAGTTCTTC. Translating it yields CASSFDPTGGGKPNEQFF. This chain uses TRBV28 with TRBJ2-1; D is possibly TRBD2 (6 bases). The CDR3 extends over 18 amino acids. V was trimmed by 3 bases and J by 6 bases, leaving 24 bases between them. Germline V gene lookup returns CDR1 MDHEN and CDR2 SYDVKM. Full variable domain (rest looked up from reference TRBV28 and TRBJ2-1): DVKVTQSSRYLVKRTGEKVFLECVQDMDHENMFWYRQDPGLGLRLIYFSYDVKMKEKGDIPEGYSVSREKKERFSLILESASTNQTSMYLCASSFDPTGGGKPNEQFFGPGTRLTVL.

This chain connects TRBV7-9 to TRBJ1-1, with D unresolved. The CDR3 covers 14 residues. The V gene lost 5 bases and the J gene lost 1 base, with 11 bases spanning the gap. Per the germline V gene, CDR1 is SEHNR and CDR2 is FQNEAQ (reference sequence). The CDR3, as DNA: TGTGCCAGCAGCGGCCCTGGAGGGAACACTGAAGCTTTCTTT. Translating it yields CASSGPGGNTEAFF.

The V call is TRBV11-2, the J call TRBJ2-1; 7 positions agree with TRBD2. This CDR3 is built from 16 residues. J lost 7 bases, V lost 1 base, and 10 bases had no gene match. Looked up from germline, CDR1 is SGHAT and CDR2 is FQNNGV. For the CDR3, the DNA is TGTGCCAGCAGCTTAGTCGGGAGGTTCGAGGGAAATGAGCAGTTCTTC. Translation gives CASSLVGRFEGNEQFF.

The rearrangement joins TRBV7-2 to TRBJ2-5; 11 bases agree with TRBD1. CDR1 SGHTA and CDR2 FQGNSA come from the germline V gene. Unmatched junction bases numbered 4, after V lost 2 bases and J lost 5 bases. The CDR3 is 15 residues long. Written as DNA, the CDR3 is TGTGCCAGCAGCTTAATGGGACAGGGGGAGGAGACCCAGTACTTC. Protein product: CASSLMGQGEETQYF.

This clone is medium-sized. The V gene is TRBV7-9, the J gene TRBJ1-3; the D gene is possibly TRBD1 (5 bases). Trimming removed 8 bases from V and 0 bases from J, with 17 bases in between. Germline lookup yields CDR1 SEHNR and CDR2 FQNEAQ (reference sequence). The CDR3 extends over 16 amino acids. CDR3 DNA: TGTGCCAGCCTCTCACAGGACGACCCCTCTGGAAACACCATATATTTT. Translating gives CASLSQDDPSGNTIYF.

The CDR3 here is CASSSSLVDEQFF. The DNA for the CDR3 is TGTGCCAGCAGCTCATCTCTAGTGGATGAGCAGTTCTTC. The V and J genes are TRBV7-9 and TRBJ2-1; D gene ambiguous. V lost 4 bases to trimming and J lost 8 bases, with 12 bases between them. Germline V gene sequence: CDR1 SEHNR, CDR2 FQNEAQ (reference sequence). The CDR3 consists of 13 residues.

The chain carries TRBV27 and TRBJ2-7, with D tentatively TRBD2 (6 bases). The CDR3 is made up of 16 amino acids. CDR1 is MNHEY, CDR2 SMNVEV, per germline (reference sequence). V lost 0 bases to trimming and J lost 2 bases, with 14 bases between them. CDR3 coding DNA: TGTGCCAGCAGTTTATCGGGCGAGGCGGGACCCTACGAGCAGTACTTC. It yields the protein CASSLSGEAGPYEQYF.

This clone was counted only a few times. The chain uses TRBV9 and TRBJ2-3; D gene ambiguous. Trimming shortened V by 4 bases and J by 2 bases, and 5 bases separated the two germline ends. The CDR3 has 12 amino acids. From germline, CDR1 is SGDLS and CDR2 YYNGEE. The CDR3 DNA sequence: TGTGCCAGCAGCTCAATCACAGATACGCAGTATTTT. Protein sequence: CASSSITDTQYF.

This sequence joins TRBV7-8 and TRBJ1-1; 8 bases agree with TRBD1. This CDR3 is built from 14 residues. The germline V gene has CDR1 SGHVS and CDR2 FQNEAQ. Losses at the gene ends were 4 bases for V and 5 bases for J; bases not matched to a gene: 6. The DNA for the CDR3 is TGTGCCAGCAGCTCAGGGGGCGCGTGGACTGAAGCTTTCTTT. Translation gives CASSSGGAWTEAFF. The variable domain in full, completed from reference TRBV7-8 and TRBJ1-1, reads GAGVSQSPRYKVAKRGQDVALRCDPISGHVSLFWYQQALGQGPEFLTYFQNEAQLDKSGLPSDRFFAERPEGSVSTLKIQRTQQEDSAVYLCASSSGGAWTEAFFGQGTRLTVV.

CDR3 amino acids: CASSLWSQGNNEQFF. DNA of the CDR3: TGTGCCAGCAGCTTGTGGTCACAGGGAAACAATGAGCAGTTCTTC. The chain carries TRBV11-2 and TRBJ2-1; D may be TRBD1 (6 bases). This CDR3 has 15 residues. The V and J ends lost 3 bases and 5 bases respectively, with 14 bases between them. The germline gives CDR1 SGHAT, CDR2 FQNNGV.

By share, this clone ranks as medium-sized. CDR3 coding DNA: TGTGCCTGGAGTGTAGGGGGTGGTGAGCAGTTCTTC. Translating it yields CAWSVGGGEQFF. V and J are TRBV30 and TRBJ2-1; D might be TRBD1 (6 bases). The CDR3 is 12 amino acids. Trimming shortened V by 0 bases and J by 9 bases, and 9 bases separated the two germline ends. Germline V lookup: CDR1 GTSNPN, CDR2 SVGIG (reference sequence).

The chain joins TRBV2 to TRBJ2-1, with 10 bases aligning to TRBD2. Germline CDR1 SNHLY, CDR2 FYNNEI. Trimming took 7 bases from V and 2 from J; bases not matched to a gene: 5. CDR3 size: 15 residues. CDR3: CASNLAGGPYNEQFF. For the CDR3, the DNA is TGTGCCAGCAATTTAGCGGGAGGACCCTACAATGAGCAGTTCTTC.

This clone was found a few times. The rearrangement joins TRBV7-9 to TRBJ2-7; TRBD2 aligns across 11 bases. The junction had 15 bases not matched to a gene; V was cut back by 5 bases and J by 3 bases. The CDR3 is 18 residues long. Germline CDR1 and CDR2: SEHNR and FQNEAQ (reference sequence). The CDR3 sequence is CASSPDRVGLAGSYEQYF. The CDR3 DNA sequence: TGTGCCAGCAGCCCAGACCGAGTAGGACTAGCGGGCAGCTACGAGCAGTACTTC.

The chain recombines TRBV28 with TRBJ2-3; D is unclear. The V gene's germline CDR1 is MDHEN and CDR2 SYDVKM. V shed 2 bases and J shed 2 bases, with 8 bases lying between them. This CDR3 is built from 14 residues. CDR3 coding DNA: TGTGCCAGCAGTTTAATGACGCCCACAGATACGCAGTATTTT. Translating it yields CASSLMTPTDTQYF.

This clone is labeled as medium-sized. The CDR3 sequence: CASNRGGLDEQFF. The DNA for the CDR3 is TGTGCCAGCAACCGGGGAGGGTTGGATGAGCAGTTCTTC. The chain is built from TRBV9 and TRBJ2-1, with 7 bases fitting TRBD2. This CDR3 has 13 residues. Germline values: CDR1 SGDLS, CDR2 YYNGEE. V trimming: 6 bases; J trimming: 8 bases; junction bases outside the gene matches: 8.

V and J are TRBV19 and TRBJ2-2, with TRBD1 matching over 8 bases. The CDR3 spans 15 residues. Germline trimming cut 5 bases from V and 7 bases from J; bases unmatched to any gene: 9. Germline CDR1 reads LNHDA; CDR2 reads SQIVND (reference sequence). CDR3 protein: CASSPGQGHGGELFF. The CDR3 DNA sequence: TGTGCCAGTAGTCCCGGACAGGGCCACGGCGGGGAGCTGTTTTTT.

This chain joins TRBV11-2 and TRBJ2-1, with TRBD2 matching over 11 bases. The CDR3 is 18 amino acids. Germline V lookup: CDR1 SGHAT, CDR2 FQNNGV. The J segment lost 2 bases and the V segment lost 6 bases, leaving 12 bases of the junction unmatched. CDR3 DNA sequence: TGTGCCAGCAGTATTACTAGCGGGAGATTGCCGGCCTACAATGAGCAGTTCTTC. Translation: CASSITSGRLPAYNEQFF.

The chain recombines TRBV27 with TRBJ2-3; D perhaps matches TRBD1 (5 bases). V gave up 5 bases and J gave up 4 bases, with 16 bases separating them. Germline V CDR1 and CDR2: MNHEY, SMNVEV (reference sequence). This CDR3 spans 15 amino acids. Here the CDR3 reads CASSLALGVADTQYF. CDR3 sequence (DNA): TGTGCCAGCAGTCTGGCTCTAGGGGTCGCAGATACGCAGTATTTT.

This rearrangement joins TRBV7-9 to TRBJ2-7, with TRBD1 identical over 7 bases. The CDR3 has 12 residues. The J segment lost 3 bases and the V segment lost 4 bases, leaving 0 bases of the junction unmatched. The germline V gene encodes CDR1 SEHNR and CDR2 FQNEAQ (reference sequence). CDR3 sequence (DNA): TGTGCCAGCAGCTGGGACAGCTACGAGCAGTACTTC. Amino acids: CASSWDSYEQYF.

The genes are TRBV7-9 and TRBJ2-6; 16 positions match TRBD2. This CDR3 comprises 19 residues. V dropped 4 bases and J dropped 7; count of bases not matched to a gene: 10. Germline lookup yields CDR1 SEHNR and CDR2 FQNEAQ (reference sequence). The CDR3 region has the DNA TGTGCCAGCAGCTCCGGGACTAGCGGGAGGGTCGTAGGAGCCAACGTCCTGACTTTC. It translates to CASSSGTSGRVVGANVLTF.

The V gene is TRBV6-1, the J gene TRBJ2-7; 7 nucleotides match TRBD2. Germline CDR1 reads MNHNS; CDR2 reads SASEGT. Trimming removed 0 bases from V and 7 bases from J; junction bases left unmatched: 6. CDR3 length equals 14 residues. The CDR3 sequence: CASSEAGSGREQYF. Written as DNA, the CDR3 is TGTGCCAGCAGTGAAGCGGGGTCCGGGAGGGAGCAGTACTTC.

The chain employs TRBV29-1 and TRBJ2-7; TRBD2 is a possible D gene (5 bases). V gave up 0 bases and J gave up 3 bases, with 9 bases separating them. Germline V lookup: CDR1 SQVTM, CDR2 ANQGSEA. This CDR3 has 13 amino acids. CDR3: CSVEDSDLYEQYF. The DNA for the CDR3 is TGCAGCGTTGAAGATAGCGACCTCTACGAGCAGTACTTC.

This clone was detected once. CDR3 in DNA: TGTGCCAGCAGTCTTGGACTAGCGGGCCACGAGCAGTACTTC. It encodes CASSLGLAGHEQYF. V is TRBV11-2 and J is TRBJ2-7; 11 nucleotides align to TRBD2. The CDR3 length is 14 residues. Germline values: CDR1 SGHAT, CDR2 FQNNGV. Trimming removed 6 bases from V and 5 bases from J; junction bases left unmatched: 6.